The 21 T cell receptor beta chains listed next were all sequenced from one sample in a study of siplizumab effects on memory and regulatory T cells. The repertoire was sequenced with immunoSEQ multiplex PCR; TCRdb's copy has only in-frame clones and lacks some. This repertoire shows about 100,000 clones, about 93% found once; its top ten account for over 0.55%. Sequenced: Tregs sorted from blood. These receptors were collected from a human donor in good health.

V and J are TRBV18 and TRBJ1-2, with D possibly being TRBD1 (5 bases). Germline loops: CDR1 KGHSH, CDR2 LQKENI. V was cut by 8 bases and J by 7 bases, with 11 bases left in between. CDR3 length: 11 amino acids. CDR3 region: CASTLRVGYTF. CDR3 in DNA: TGTGCCAGCACGCTCAGGGTTGGCTACACCTTC.

This sequence joins TRBV29-1 and TRBJ2-1, with D possibly TRBD1 on 5 matching bases. V was cut by 4 bases and J by 1 base, with 11 bases left in between. The CDR3 sequence is 14 residues long. Germline assignment: CDR1 SQVTM and CDR2 ANQGSEA. CDR3 in amino acids: CSVVLGVSYNEQFF. The DNA for the CDR3 is TGCAGCGTTGTGCTAGGGGTATCCTACAATGAGCAGTTCTTC.

V is TRBV7-2 and J is TRBJ2-1, with TRBD2 identical over 9 bases. CDR3 length: 17 amino acids. After removal of 0 bases from V and 2 bases from J, the junction contained 5 bases not matched to a gene. Looked up from germline, CDR1 is SGHTA and CDR2 is FQGNSA. CDR3 in amino acids: CASSLAGGRGAYNEQFF. The CDR3 bases are TGTGCCAGCAGCTTAGCTGGCGGGAGGGGGGCCTACAATGAGCAGTTCTTC.

This clone was counted a single time. The gene calls are TRBV11-3 and TRBJ2-5, with D uncertain. This CDR3 spans 12 amino acids. Trimming cost V 6 bases and J 5 bases, with 10 bases left between them. CDR1 SGHNT and CDR2 YENEEA come from the germline V gene. The CDR3, as DNA: TGTGCCAGCAGTCAAGCTGGGGAGACCCAGTACTTC. It yields the protein CASSQAGETQYF.

The chain carries TRBV7-3 and TRBJ1-2; D is perhaps TRBD1 (6 bases). The germline CDR1 and CDR2 sequences are SGHTA and FQGTGA. The CDR3 loop spans 14 amino acids. The V end lost 2 bases, the J end lost 7 bases, and 14 bases lay between the germline ends. CDR3 protein: CASSLSPGAGGYTF. CDR3 DNA sequence: TGTGCCAGCAGCTTATCTCCAGGGGCGGGTGGCTACACCTTC. Together with reference TRBV7-3 and TRBJ1-2, the CDR3 gives the full variable domain: GAGVSQTPSNKVTEKGKYVELRCDPISGHTALYWYRQSLGQGPEFLIYFQGTGAADDSGLPNDRFFAVRPEGSVSTLKIQRTERGDSAVYLCASSLSPGAGGYTFGSGTRLTVV.

The chain joins TRBV28 to TRBJ1-1, with a possible D match to TRBD1 (6 bases). V was cut by 6 bases and J by 1 base, with 12 bases left in between. Germline CDR1 and CDR2: MDHEN and SYDVKM. There are 14 residues in the CDR3. The CDR3 DNA is TGTGCCAGCAGGGTCGGGGGGGCGAACACTGAAGCTTTCTTT. This sequence encodes CASRVGGANTEAFF.

The V and J genes are TRBV10-3 and TRBJ1-1, with D perhaps TRBD1 (6 bases). This CDR3 is 14 amino acids long. V dropped 6 bases and J dropped 6 bases, with 17 bases sitting between them. Germline-derived CDR1 and CDR2 are ENHRY and SYGVKD. The CDR3 reads CAIRQGLQTSEAFF. The CDR3 DNA reads as TGTGCCATCAGACAGGGTCTCCAAACCTCTGAAGCTTTCTTT.

This sequence joins TRBV10-3 and TRBJ2-7; 10 bases are a match to TRBD1. V dropped 3 bases and J dropped 2; count of bases not matched to a gene: 7. The CDR3 spans 16 residues. Per the germline V gene, CDR1 is ENHRY and CDR2 is SYGVKD. The DNA for the CDR3 is TGTGCCATCAGTGACGGGGGACAGGGGCCGACCTACGAGCAGTACTTC. Protein sequence: CAISDGGQGPTYEQYF.

The chain couples TRBV5-1 to TRBJ1-3; D is undetermined. Germline values: CDR1 SGHRS, CDR2 YFSETQ. Trimming cost V 4 bases and J 2 bases, with 7 bases left between them. This CDR3 region has 13 residues. CDR3 DNA sequence: TGCGCCAGCAGCCCCGGGACTGGAAACACCATATATTTT. It is translated as CASSPGTGNTIYF.

This sequence joins TRBV15 and TRBJ2-7; D call uncertain. Trimming took 0 bases from V and 2 from J, leaving 8 bases between them. The CDR3 length is 14 residues. Germline CDR1 reads LNHNV; CDR2 reads YYDKDF (reference sequence). DNA for the CDR3: TGTGCCACCAGCAGAGATGTGGCCCCCTACGAGCAGTACTTC. This translates into CATSRDVAPYEQYF.

The rearrangement links TRBV5-1 to TRBJ2-5; 10 bases fit TRBD2. CDR3 length: 14 residues. The germline V gene encodes CDR1 SGHRS and CDR2 YFSETQ. Trimming removed 2 bases from V and 2 bases from J; junction bases left unmatched: 0. In DNA form, the CDR3 reads TGCGCCAGCAGCTTACTAGCGGGGCAAGAGACCCAGTACTTC. This codes for CASSLLAGQETQYF.

This clone was detected only once. The chain links TRBV28 to TRBJ2-1; D unresolved. This CDR3 has 16 residues. Trimming removed 7 bases at V and 0 bases at J, with 16 bases between. Per the germline V gene, CDR1 is MDHEN and CDR2 is SYDVKM. The chain's CDR3 is CASIPQTVSSYNEQFF. CDR3 DNA sequence: TGTGCCAGCATTCCCCAGACGGTCAGCTCCTACAATGAGCAGTTCTTC.

V is TRBV5-8 and J is TRBJ1-3; D is ambiguous. There are 16 residues in the CDR3. Between the trimmed V and J ends, which lost 2 bases and 4 bases, there was a span of 16 bases. In germline, CDR1 is SGHTS, CDR2 YDEGEE. The CDR3: CASSLVRLVVGNTIYF. DNA of the CDR3: TGTGCCAGCAGCTTAGTCCGCCTGGTAGTCGGAAACACCATATATTTT.

The chain recombines TRBV2 with TRBJ2-7; D perhaps matches TRBD1 (6 bases). V was cut by 2 bases and J by 3 bases, with 11 bases left in between. The CDR3 has 14 amino acids. The germline gives CDR1 SNHLY, CDR2 FYNNEI. CDR3 coding DNA: TGTGCCAGCAGTGAACAGGCAGGGGACTACGAGCAGTACTTC. Its translation is CASSEQAGDYEQYF.

The V call is TRBV25-1, the J call TRBJ2-3; a possible D gene is TRBD1 (6 bases). V lost 5 bases to trimming and J lost 9 bases, with 9 bases between them. This CDR3 region has 11 residues. Germline-derived CDR1 and CDR2 are MGHDK and SYGVNS. Here the CDR3 DNA reads TGTGCCAGCAGTTCAGGGGTAACGCAGTATTTT. Protein product: CASSSGVTQYF.

In DNA, the CDR3 is TGCGCCAGCAGCCGTGAACCGGGAGCCTACGAGCAGTACTTC. Protein: CASSREPGAYEQYF. The V call is TRBV5-1, the J call TRBJ2-7; maybe TRBD2 (6 bases). CDR3 length: 14 residues. Germline loops: CDR1 SGHRS, CDR2 YFSETQ. The germline V and J ends were trimmed by 4 bases and 2 bases, with 13 bases remaining between them.

The chain recombines TRBV11-2 with TRBJ2-1; D perhaps matches TRBD2 (5 bases). Trimming shortened V by 1 base and J by 5 bases, and 12 bases separated the two germline ends. The CDR3 is made up of 15 amino acids. Germline-derived CDR1 and CDR2 are SGHAT and FQNNGV. CDR3 in DNA: TGTGCCAGCAGCTTAGGGGGAGTCCCCCACAATGAGCAGTTCTTC. Amino acid sequence: CASSLGGVPHNEQFF.

This clone showed up just once. The J gene is TRBJ1-3, the V gene TRBV7-9, with D unclear. Germline CDR1 is SEHNR and CDR2 is FQNEAQ (reference sequence). V lost 5 bases and J lost 0, with 8 bases in between. The CDR3 sequence is 14 residues long. Written as DNA, the CDR3 is TGTGCCAGCAGCAACCTGTTCTCTGGAAACACCATATATTTT. This gives the protein CASSNLFSGNTIYF.

This chain connects TRBV5-1 to TRBJ2-1; D might be TRBD1 (5 bases). Trimming removed 2 bases at V and 6 bases at J, with 9 bases between. Germline lookup yields CDR1 SGHRS and CDR2 YFSETQ. The CDR3 has 13 residues. The CDR3 here is CASSLQVPNEQFF. Written as DNA, the CDR3 is TGCGCCAGCAGCTTACAGGTTCCCAATGAGCAGTTCTTC.

The chain joins TRBV9 to TRBJ2-1; D perhaps matches TRBD2 (6 bases). V lost 0 bases and J 7 bases, leaving 14 bases between the germline ends. CDR1 SGDLS and CDR2 YYNGEE come from the germline V gene. The CDR3 totals 15 residues. CDR3 bases: TGTGCCAGCAGCGTAGGTAGGCGGGGTTGGAATGAGCAGTTCTTC. Its translation: CASSVGRRGWNEQFF.

The chain is built from TRBV6-1 and TRBJ2-1, with D uncertain. This CDR3 region has 13 residues. V was trimmed by 6 bases and J by 8 bases, leaving 14 bases between them. Germline V gene lookup returns CDR1 MNHNS and CDR2 SASEGT. The CDR3 here is CASSQDRLYEQFF. The CDR3 DNA reads as TGTGCCAGCAGCCAAGACCGACTGTATGAGCAGTTCTTC.